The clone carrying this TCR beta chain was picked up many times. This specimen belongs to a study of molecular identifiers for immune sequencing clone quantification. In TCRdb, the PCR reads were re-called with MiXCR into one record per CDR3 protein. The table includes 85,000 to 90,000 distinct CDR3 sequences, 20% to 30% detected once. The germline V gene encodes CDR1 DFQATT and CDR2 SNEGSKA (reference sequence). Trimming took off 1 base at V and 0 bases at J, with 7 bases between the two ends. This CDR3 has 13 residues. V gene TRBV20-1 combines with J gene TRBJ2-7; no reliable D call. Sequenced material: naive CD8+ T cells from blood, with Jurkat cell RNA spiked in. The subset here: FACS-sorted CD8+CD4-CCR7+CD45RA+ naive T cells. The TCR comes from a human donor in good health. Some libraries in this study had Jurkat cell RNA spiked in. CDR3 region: CSARVDPSYEQYF. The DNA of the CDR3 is TGCAGTGCTAGAGTTGACCCCTCCTACGAGCAGTACTTC.